These T cell receptor beta chains were read from a single sample in a study of identical twins. TCRdb called the 5' RACE reads again in MiXCR, with one record for every CDR3 protein. The table lists 1.5 million to 2 million distinct CDR3 sequences, about 31% of them singletons. Sequencing was performed on cord blood. Every receptor here comes from a newborn girl in good health. The CDR3 runs from the conserved cysteine through the conserved F or W.

V gene	J gene	CDR3 protein
TRBV6-5	TRBJ2-7	CASRPDRLSSYEQYF
TRBV7-9	TRBJ2-7	CASSLTGKYNEQYF
TRBV6-1	TRBJ2-2	CASSEAGPNTGELFF
TRBV27	TRBJ2-7	CASSLYAAGGSYEQYF
TRBV4-1	TRBJ2-5	CASRPGLRVKTQYF
TRBV7-2	TRBJ2-3	CASSLDPSTDTQYF
TRBV20-1	TRBJ2-3	CSARVLGLAGVASTDTQYF
TRBV20-1	TRBJ2-7	CSAISGGSSSYEQYF
TRBV27	TRBJ2-1	CASSWTSAYQKTESNEQFF
TRBV28	TRBJ2-7	CASSYGGTSGYEQYF
TRBV20-1	TRBJ2-5	CSARDGGGGNEQYF
TRBV10-3	-	CAIRGWDEQYF
TRBV6-4	TRBJ2-7	CASSDLAGATYNEQYF
TRBV6-5	TRBJ2-7	CASRITSVASYEQYF
TRBV29-1	TRBJ2-1	CSVATGFNEQFF
TRBV11-2	TRBJ2-7	CASSLLLGIGSYEQYF
TRBV20-1	TRBJ1-4	CSASGGDEKLFF
TRBV6-1	TRBJ1-5	CASSDGHGRSNQPQHF
TRBV6-1	-	CASSKYTGAYEQYF
TRBV6-5	TRBJ2-3	CASSYDRDRDTDTQYF
TRBV5-1	TRBJ2-1	CASSLSGTRYNEQFF
TRBV6-6	TRBJ2-7	CASSFLLGESSYEQYF
TRBV6-1	TRBJ2-5	CASSDWTAQETQYF
TRBV24-1	TRBJ2-2	CATSETGAQGAGELFF
TRBV29-1	TRBJ2-4	CSVKTGDSPLAKNIQYF
TRBV3-1	-	CASSLTPGLKYNEQYF
TRBV5-1	TRBJ2-1	CASSLGGTSGNEQFF
TRBV2	TRBJ1-2	CASSSRGGNYGYTF
TRBV7-8	TRBJ2-1	CASSPQRGWNNEQFF
TRBV20-1	TRBJ2-3	CSARFRADTQYF
TRBV6-2/TRBV6-3	-	CASTRIGQGRGEQYF
TRBV2	TRBJ1-2	CAGSDRINYGYTF
TRBV13	TRBJ2-2	CASSFASGKAGTGELFF
TRBV6-1	TRBJ1-2	CASSDSLGYGYTF
TRBV5-8	TRBJ2-3	CASSLVRGALDTDTQYF
TRBV4-1	TRBJ1-2	CASSLGDSYSGYTF
TRBV12-3/TRBV12-4	TRBJ1-1	CASRPDRIGTEAFF
TRBV29-1	TRBJ1-1	CSVEPQVMNTEAFF
TRBV28	TRBJ2-3	CASSSATGIDTQYF
TRBV5-1	TRBJ2-7	CASSSSGLEQYF
TRBV20-1	TRBJ1-2	CSARMSGGQGYGYTF
TRBV11-2	TRBJ2-6	CASSPDNYGANVLTF
TRBV7-2	TRBJ2-1	CASSLGGGPYNGQFF
TRBV12-3/TRBV12-4	TRBJ1-1	CASSFVGTLNTEAFF
TRBV14	TRBJ1-1	CASSRQWGQGAPEAFF
TRBV4-2	TRBJ1-2	CASSQTGGDYGYTF
TRBV6-2/TRBV6-3	TRBJ2-5	CASRSRDNEQYF
TRBV27	TRBJ2-3	CASSLSRTSGFFTDTQYF
TRBV7-9	TRBJ1-1	CASRLDGEAFF
TRBV10-3	TRBJ1-1	CAISESGGTNTEAFF
TRBV20-1	TRBJ2-7	CSDTRTSASYEQYF
TRBV9	TRBJ1-1	CASSVEAARNTEAFF